In its sample, the clone carrying this T cell receptor beta chain was seen once. What it binds is not known. Other DNA sequences of this sample code for an identical CDR3. The V and J ends lost 0 bases and 2 bases respectively, with 4 bases between them. This CDR3 spans 13 amino acids. Germline values: CDR1 SGHNT, CDR2 YYREEE (reference sequence). Primers for the PCR totalled 60 Vbeta and 13 Jbeta. Only in-frame clones appear in the TCRdb table, and some are missing; sequencing was by immunoSEQ multiplex PCR. The sample records 200,000 or so clones, roughly 77% being singletons. This entry is derived from a study of cytomegalovirus exposure and HLA in healthy donors. Study context: Prior work identified 95 million to 120 million unique TCR beta sequences in around 170 million T cells. Genotyping of 398 donors showed that about 79% belonged to the Caucasian-associated ancestry cluster.

The study, taken as a whole, reports: Previous analysis showed most TCR beta V segments were productive about 90% or about 30% of the time.

The rearrangement links TRBV5-4 to TRBJ2-3; no clear D. The clonotype comes from a male donor in good health and CMV-seropositive. Sample: PBMCs. This CDR3 is CASSLGHTDTQYF. The CDR3 DNA reads TGTGCCAGCAGCTTGGGACACACAGATACGCAGTATTTT.